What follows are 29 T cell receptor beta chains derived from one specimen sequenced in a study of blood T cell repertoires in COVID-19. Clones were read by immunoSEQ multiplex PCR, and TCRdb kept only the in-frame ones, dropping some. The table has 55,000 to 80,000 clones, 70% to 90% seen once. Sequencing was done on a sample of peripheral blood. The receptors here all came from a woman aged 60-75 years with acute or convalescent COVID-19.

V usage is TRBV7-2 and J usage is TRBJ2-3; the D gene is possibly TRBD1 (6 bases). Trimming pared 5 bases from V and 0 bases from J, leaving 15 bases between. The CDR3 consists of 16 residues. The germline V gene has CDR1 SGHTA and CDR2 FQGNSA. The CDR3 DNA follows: TGTGCCAGCAGCGGCAGACAGGCCGTCAGCACAGATACGCAGTATTTT. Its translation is CASSGRQAVSTDTQYF.

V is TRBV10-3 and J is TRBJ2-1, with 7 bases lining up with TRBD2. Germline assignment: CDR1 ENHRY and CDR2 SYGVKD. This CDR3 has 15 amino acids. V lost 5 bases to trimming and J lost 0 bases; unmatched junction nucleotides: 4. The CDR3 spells CAISRLAGSYNEQFF. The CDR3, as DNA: TGTGCCATCAGTAGACTAGCAGGCTCCTACAATGAGCAGTTCTTC.

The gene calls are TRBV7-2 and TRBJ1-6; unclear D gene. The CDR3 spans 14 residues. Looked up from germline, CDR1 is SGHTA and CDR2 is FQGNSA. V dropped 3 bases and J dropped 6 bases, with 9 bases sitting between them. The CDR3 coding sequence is TGTGCCAGCAGCTTCTACGGTAGTAATTCACCCCTCCACTTT. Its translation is CASSFYGSNSPLHF.

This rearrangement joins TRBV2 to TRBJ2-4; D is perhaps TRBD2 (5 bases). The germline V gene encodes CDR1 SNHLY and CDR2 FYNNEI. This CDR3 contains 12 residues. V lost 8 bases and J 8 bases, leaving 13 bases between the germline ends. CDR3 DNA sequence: TGTGCCAGCCAGCGCCGGGGTGACATTCAGTACTTC. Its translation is CASQRRGDIQYF.

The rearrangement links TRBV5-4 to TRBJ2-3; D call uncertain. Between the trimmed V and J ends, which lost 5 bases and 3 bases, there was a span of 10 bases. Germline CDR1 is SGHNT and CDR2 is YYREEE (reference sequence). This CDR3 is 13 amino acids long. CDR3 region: CASRQDSTDTQYF. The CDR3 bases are TGTGCCAGCAGACAAGACTCAACAGATACGCAGTATTTT.

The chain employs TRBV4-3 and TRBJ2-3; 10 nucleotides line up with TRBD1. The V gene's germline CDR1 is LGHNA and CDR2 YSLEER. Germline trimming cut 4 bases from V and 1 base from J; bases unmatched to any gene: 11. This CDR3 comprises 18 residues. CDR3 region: CASSPGPGQGWGTDTQYF. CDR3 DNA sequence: TGCGCCAGCAGCCCGGGGCCGGGACAGGGGTGGGGCACAGATACGCAGTATTTT.

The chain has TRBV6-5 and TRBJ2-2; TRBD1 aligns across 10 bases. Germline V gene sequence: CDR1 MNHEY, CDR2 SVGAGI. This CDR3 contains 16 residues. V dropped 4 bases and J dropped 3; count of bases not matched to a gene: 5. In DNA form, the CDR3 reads TGTGCCAGCAGTTTAGGGACAGGGGTCGACACCGGGGAGCTGTTTTTT. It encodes CASSLGTGVDTGELFF.

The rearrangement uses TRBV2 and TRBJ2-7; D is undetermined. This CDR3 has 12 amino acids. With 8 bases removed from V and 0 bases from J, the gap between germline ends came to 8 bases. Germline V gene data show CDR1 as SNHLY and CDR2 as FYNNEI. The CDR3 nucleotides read TGTGCCAGCGGCATCTTCTCCTACGAGCAGTACGTC. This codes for CASGIFSYEQYV.

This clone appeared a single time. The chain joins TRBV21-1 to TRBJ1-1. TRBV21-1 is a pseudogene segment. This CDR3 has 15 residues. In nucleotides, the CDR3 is TGTGCCAGCAGCAGTCCCGGGGGTATGAACACTGAAGCTTTCTTT. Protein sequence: CASSSPGGMNTEAFF.

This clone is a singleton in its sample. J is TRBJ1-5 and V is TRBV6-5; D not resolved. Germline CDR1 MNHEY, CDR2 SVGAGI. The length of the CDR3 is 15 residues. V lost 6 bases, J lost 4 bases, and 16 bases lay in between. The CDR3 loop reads CASSSIPRANQPQHF. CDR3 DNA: TGTGCCAGCAGCTCCATCCCGAGGGCTAATCAGCCCCAGCATTTT.

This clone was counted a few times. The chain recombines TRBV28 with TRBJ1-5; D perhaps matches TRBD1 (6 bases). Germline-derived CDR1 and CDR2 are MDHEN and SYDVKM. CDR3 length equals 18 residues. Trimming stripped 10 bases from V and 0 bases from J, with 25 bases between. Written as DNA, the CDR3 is TGTGCCATCAACAAGGGACACTCAAAGAGCCATAGCAATCAGCCCCAGCATTTT. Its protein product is CAINKGHSKSHSNQPQHF.

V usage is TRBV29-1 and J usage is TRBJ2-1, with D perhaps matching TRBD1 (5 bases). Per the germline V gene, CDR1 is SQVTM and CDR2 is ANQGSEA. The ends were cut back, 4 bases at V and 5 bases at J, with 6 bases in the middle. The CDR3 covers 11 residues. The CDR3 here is CSVVRDNEQFF. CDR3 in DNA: TGCAGCGTTGTCAGGGACAATGAGCAGTTCTTC.

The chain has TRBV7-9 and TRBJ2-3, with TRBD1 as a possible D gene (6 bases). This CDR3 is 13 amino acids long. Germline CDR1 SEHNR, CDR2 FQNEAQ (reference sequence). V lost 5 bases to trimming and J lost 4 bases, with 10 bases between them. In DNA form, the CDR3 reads TGTGCCAGCAGCGAGACAGGTCCAGATACGCAGTATTTT. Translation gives CASSETGPDTQYF. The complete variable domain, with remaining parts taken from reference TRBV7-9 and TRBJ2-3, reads DTGVSQNPRHKITKRGQNVTFRCDPISEHNRLYWYRQTLGQGPEFLTYFQNEAQLEKSRLLSDRFSAERPKGSFSTLEIQRTEQGDSAMYLCASSETGPDTQYFGPGTRLTVL.

This chain's CDR3 is CSVGGGGTEAFF. Here the CDR3 DNA reads TGCAGCGTTGGGGGAGGGGGCACTGAAGCTTTCTTT. This chain uses TRBV29-1 with TRBJ1-1, with D perhaps TRBD1 (6 bases). In germline, CDR1 is SQVTM, CDR2 ANQGSEA. The CDR3 length is 12 residues. V lost 4 bases to trimming and J lost 4 bases, with 10 bases between them.

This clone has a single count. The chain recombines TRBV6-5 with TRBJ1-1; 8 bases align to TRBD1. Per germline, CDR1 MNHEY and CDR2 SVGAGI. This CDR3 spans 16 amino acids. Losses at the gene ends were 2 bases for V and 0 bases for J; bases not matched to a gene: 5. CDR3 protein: CASSYPRQGMNTEAFF. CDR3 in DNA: TGTGCCAGCAGTTACCCCCGACAGGGGATGAACACTGAAGCTTTCTTT.

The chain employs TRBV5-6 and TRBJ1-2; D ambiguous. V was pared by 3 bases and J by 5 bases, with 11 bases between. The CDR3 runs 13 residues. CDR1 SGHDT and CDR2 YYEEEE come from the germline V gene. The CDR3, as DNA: TGTGCCAGCAGCTGGAGGACGGAATATGGCTACACCTTC. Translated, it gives CASSWRTEYGYTF.

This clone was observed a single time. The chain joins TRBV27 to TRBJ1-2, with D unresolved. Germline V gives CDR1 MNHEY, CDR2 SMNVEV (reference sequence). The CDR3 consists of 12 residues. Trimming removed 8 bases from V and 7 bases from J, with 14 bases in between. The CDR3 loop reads CASGLEGGGYTF. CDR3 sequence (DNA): TGTGCCAGCGGCCTTGAGGGAGGTGGCTACACCTTC.

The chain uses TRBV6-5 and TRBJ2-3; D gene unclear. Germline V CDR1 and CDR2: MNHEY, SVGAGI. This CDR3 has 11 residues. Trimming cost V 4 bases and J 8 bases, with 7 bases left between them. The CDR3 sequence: CASSSLGTQYF. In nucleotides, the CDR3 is TGTGCCAGCAGTTCCCTCGGTACGCAGTATTTT.

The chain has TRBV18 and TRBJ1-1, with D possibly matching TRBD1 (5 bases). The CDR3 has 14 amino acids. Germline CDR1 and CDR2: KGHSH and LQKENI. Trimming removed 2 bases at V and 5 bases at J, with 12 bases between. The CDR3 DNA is TGTGCCAGCTCACCAGTGGGGGAGGCGACTGAAGCTTTCTTT. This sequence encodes CASSPVGEATEAFF.

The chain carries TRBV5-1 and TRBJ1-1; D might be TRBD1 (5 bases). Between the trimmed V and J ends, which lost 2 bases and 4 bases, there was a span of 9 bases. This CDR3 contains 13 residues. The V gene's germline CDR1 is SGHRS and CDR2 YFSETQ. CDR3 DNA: TGCGCCAGCAGCTTAACAGGACCCACTGAAGCTTTCTTT. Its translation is CASSLTGPTEAFF.

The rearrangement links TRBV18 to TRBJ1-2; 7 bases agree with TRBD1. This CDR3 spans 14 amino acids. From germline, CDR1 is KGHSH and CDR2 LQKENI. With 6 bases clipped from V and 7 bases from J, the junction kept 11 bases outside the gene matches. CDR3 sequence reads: CASSPGQDVGGYTF. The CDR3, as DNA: TGTGCCAGCTCCCCCGGACAGGACGTCGGTGGCTACACCTTC.

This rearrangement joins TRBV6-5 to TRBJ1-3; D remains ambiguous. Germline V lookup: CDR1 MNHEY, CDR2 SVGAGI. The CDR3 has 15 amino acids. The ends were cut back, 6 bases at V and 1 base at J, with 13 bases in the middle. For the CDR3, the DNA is TGTGCCAGCAGGAGACACATAGCGTCTGGAAACACCATATATTTT. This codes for CASRRHIASGNTIYF.

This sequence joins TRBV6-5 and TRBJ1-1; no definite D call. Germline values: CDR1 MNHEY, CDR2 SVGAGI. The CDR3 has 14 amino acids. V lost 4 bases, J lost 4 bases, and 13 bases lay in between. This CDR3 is CASSSERWSTEAFF. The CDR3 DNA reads TGTGCCAGCAGTTCCGAGAGGTGGAGCACTGAAGCTTTCTTT.

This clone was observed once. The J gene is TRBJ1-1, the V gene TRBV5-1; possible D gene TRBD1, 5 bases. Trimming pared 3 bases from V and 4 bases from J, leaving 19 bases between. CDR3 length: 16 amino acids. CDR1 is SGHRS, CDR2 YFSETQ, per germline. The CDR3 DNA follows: TGCGCCAGCAGCTCCGGTGGGGCTTTGAGGAGCACTGAAGCTTTCTTT. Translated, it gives CASSSGGALRSTEAFF.

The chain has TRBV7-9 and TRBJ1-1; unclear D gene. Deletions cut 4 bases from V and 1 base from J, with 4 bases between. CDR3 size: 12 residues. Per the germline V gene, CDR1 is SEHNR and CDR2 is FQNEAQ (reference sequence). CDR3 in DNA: TGTGCCAGCAGCTACAGGAACACTGAAGCTTTCTTT. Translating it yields CASSYRNTEAFF.

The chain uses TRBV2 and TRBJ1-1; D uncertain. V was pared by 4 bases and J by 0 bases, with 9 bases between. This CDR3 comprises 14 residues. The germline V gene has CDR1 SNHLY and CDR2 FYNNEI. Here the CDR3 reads CASSGAGMNTEAFF. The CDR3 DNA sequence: TGTGCCAGCAGTGGGGCCGGGATGAACACTGAAGCTTTCTTT.

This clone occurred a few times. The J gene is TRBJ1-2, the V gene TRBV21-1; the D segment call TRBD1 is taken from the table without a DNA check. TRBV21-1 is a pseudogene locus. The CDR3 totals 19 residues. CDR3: CASSKNKAGDREDLYGYTF. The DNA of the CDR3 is TGTGCCAGCAGCAAAAATAAGGCCGGGGACAGGGAAGATCTCTATGGCTACACCTTC.

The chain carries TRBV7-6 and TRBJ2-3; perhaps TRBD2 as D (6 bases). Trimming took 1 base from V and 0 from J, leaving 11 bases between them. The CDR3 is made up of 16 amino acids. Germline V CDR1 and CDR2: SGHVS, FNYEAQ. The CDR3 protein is CASSLGGGSSTDTQYF. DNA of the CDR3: TGTGCCAGCAGCTTAGGTGGGGGGAGCAGCACAGATACGCAGTATTTT. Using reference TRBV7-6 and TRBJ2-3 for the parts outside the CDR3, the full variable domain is GAGVSQSPRYKVTKRGQDVALRCDPISGHVSLYWYRQALGQGPEFLTYFNYEAQQDKSGLPNDRFSAERPEGSISTLTIQRTEQRDSAMYRCASSLGGGSSTDTQYFGPGTRLTVL.

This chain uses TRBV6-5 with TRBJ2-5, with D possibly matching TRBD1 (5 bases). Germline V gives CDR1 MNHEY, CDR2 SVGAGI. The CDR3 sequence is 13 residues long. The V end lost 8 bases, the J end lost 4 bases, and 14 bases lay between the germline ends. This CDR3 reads CASHAQGRETQYF. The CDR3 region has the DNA TGTGCCAGCCACGCCCAGGGTAGAGAGACCCAGTACTTC.